This section outlines one T cell receptor beta chain sequence together with its context. The antigen is not known. V lost 4 bases and J 6 bases, leaving 24 bases between the germline ends. CDR1 SQVTM and CDR2 ANQGSEA come from the germline V gene. The CDR3 has 17 amino acids. This sample was taken from a study of shared clonotypes between healthy human individuals. Points from the study as a whole: The study found lower generation probabilities in non-shared clonotypes than in those shared by all four donors.

Naivety among CD8 cells was defined by CD45RO negativity and positive CCR7 selection, thereby excluding terminally differentiated effector memory CD45RA+ cells. TCRdb's table, derived via immunoSEQ multiplex PCR, lists solely in-frame clones and lacks some. The data show hundreds of thousands of clones, over 90% seen once. The TCR sequence derives from a man aged 30 to 39 in good health. The J gene is TRBJ2-2, the V gene TRBV29-1; D unresolved. Material for sequencing was naive CD8+ T cells sorted from blood. The CDR3 DNA reads TGCAGCGTTGGAACAGAGACTGGGGTAGGGAAGGCCGGGGAGCTGTTTTTT. It yields the protein CSVGTETGVGKAGELFF.